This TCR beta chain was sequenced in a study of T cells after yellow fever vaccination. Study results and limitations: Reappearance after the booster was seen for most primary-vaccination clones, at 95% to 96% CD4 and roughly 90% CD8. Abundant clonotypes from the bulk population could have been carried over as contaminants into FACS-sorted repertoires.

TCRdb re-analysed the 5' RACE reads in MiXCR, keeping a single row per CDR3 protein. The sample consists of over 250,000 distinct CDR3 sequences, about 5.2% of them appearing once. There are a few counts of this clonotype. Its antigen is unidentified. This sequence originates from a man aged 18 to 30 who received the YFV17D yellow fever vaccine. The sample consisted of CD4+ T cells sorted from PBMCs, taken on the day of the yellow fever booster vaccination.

CDR3 amino acids: CASTRRRTGGRTDTQYF. The CDR3 DNA is TGTGCCAGCACCAGACGGAGAACGGGGGGCCGCACAGATACGCAGTATTTT. The chain couples TRBV11-2 to TRBJ2-3; D might be TRBD2 (7 bases). V lost 7 bases to trimming and J lost 1 base, with 21 bases between them. Looked up from germline, CDR1 is SGHAT and CDR2 is FQNNGV. The CDR3 totals 17 residues.